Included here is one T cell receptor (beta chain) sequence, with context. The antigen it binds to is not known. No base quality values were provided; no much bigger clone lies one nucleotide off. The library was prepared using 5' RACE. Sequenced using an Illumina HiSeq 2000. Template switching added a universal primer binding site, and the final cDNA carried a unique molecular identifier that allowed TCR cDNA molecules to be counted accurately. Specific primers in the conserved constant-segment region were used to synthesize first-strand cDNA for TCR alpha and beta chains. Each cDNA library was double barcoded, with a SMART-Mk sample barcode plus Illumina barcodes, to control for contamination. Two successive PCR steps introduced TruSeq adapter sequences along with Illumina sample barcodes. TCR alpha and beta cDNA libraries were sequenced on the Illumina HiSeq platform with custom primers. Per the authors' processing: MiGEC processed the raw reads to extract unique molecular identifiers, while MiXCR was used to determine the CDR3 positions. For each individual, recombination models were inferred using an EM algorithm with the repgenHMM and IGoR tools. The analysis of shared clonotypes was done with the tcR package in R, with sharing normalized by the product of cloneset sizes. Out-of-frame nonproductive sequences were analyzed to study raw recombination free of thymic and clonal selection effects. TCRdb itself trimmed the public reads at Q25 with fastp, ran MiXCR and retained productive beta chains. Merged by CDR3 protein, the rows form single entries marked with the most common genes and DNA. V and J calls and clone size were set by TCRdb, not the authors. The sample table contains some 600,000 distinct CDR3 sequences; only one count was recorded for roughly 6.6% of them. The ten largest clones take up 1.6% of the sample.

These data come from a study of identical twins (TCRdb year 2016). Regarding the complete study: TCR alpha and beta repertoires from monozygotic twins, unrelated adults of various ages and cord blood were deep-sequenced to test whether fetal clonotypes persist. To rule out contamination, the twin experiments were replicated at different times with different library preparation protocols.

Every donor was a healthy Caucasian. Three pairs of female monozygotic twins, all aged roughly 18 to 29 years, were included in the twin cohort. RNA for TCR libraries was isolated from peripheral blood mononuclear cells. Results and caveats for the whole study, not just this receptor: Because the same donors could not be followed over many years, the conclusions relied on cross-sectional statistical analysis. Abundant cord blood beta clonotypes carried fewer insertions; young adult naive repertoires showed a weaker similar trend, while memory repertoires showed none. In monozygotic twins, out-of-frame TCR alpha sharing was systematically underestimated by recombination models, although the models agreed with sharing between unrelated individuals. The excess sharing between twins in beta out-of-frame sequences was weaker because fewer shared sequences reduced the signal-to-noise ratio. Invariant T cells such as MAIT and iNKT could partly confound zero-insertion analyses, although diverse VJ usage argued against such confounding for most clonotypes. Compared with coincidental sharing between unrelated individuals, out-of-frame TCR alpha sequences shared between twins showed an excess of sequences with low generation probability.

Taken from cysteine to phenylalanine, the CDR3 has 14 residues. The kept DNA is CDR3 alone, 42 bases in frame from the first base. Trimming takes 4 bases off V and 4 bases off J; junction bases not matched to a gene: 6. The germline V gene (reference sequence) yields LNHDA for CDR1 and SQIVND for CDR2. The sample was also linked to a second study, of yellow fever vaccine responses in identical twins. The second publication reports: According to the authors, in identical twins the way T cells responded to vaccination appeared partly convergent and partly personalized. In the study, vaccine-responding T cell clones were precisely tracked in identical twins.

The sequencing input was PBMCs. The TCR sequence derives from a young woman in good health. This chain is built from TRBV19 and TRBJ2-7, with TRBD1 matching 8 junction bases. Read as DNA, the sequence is TGTGCCAGTAGTAAGGCACAGGGGGAATACGAGCAGTACTTC. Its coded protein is CASSKAQGEYEQYF.